The 20 T cell receptor beta chains presented below share a single source sample, sequenced in a study of blood T cells in healthy people across ages. Through a sample-barcoded 5' primer and a J-beta primer mix, a second PCR was run for about 6 to 11 cycles. TCRdb independently ran MiXCR on the 5' RACE reads; one entry per CDR3 protein. The sample includes 1 million or so distinct CDR3 sequences, approximately 26% seen only once; the top ten take around 0.75%. The same specimen was also included in a second study, on T cells of mothers and their children.

The specimen sequenced was blood. These receptor sequences come from a girl aged 2 to 9 in good health.

The chain joins TRBV20-1 to TRBJ2-5, with TRBD2 matching over 10 bases. J gave up 4 bases and V 3 bases, and 5 bases lay outside the gene matches. The CDR3 is 14 residues long. Germline CDR1 reads DFQATT; CDR2 reads SNEGSKA (reference sequence). This CDR3 reads CSARLAGVGETQYF. The DNA for the CDR3 is TGCAGTGCTAGGCTAGCGGGGGTGGGAGAGACCCAGTACTTC.

This clonotype was recorded at least ten times. The chain combines TRBV28 with TRBJ1-4; 9 bases map to TRBD1. Germline V gene sequence: CDR1 MDHEN, CDR2 SYDVKM. The CDR3 is 14 amino acids. J lost 3 bases, V lost 4 bases, and 0 bases had no gene match. CDR3 sequence (DNA): TGTGCCAGCAGTTGGACAGGGGCTAATGAAAAACTGTTTTTT. It codes for CASSWTGANEKLFF.

This clonotype was counted between two and nine times. The chain links TRBV28 to TRBJ2-3; D is undetermined. The CDR3 extends over 14 amino acids. V dropped 5 bases and J dropped 1 base, with 10 bases sitting between them. Looked up from germline, CDR1 is MDHEN and CDR2 is SYDVKM. CDR3 DNA: TGTGCCAGCAGTGGTATAGATGGCACAGATACGCAGTATTTT. Its translation: CASSGIDGTDTQYF.

A few counts support this clonotype. This chain uses TRBV5-6 with TRBJ1-1, with 7 positions matching TRBD1. The germline V gene encodes CDR1 SGHDT and CDR2 YYEEEE. The trim removed 5 bases at V and 9 bases at J, leaving 7 bases unmatched. CDR3 length: 12 amino acids. In DNA, the CDR3 is TGTGCCAGCAGAGTTACAGGGGAAAAAGCTTTCTTT. Its protein product is CASRVTGEKAFF.

This rearrangement joins TRBV20-1 to TRBJ2-5, with D uncertain. V was shortened by 6 bases and J by 4 bases, with 18 bases between the two germline ends. This CDR3 contains 14 residues. Looked up from germline, CDR1 is DFQATT and CDR2 is SNEGSKA (reference sequence). The CDR3 spells CSASREISLETQYF. The CDR3 DNA sequence: TGCAGTGCAAGTCGCGAAATCTCATTAGAGACCCAGTACTTC.

This chain links TRBV7-3 with TRBJ2-3; 7 bases match TRBD2. Looked up from germline, CDR1 is SGHTA and CDR2 is FQGTGA. The length of the CDR3 is 16 residues. The V segment lost 5 bases and the J segment 0 bases; nucleotides outside the gene matches: 8. The CDR3 DNA reads as TGTGCCAGCAGCCCTATCGGGACTACTAGCACAGATACGCAGTATTTT. Encoded protein: CASSPIGTTSTDTQYF.

This clonotype turned up a few times. This sequence joins TRBV4-3 and TRBJ2-5, with 11 bases matching TRBD2. Judging by the DNA end, TRBJ2-1 fits better; the J call may be wrong. The CDR3 is 14 amino acids. Germline assignment: CDR1 LGHNA and CDR2 YSLEER. The DNA of the CDR3 is TGCGCCAGCAGCCAAGTACGGCTAGCGGGGGGACAGTTCTTC. Translated: CASSQVRLAGGQFF.

The chain combines TRBV12-3 or TRBV12-4 with TRBJ2-4, with TRBD1 matching 9 bases. With 7 bases clipped from V and 10 bases from J, the junction kept 11 bases outside the gene matches. The CDR3 spans 14 residues. CDR3 loop: CASTSQDRGDIQYF. The DNA of the CDR3 is TGTGCCAGCACCTCTCAGGACAGGGGAGATATTCAGTACTTC.

This clonotype was seen a few times. The CDR3 loop reads CASSPSDRYEQYF. The CDR3 nucleotides are TGTGCCAGCAGCCCCTCGGACCGCTACGAGCAGTACTTC. The chain combines TRBV14 with TRBJ2-1; D remains unclear. TRBJ2-7 explains the end of the DNA better; the J call may be wrong. Germline lookup yields CDR1 SGHDN and CDR2 FVKESK. The length of the CDR3 is 13 residues.

This clonotype was found a few times. The J gene is TRBJ2-1, the V gene TRBV28; tentative D call: TRBD2 (5 bases). The ends were cut back, 3 bases at V and 5 bases at J, with 14 bases in the middle. CDR3 length equals 15 residues. In germline, CDR1 is MDHEN, CDR2 SYDVKM. This CDR3 reads CASSFSDWGDNEQFF. In nucleotides, the CDR3 is TGTGCCAGCAGTTTTTCGGATTGGGGAGACAATGAGCAGTTCTTC.

The chain is built from TRBV12-3 or TRBV12-4 and TRBJ2-7; D ambiguous. The CDR3 runs to 13 residues. Trimming took 6 bases from V and 6 from J, leaving 15 bases between them. The CDR3 region is CASSLTLRPEQYF. CDR3 coding DNA: TGTGCCAGCAGCCTCACACTACGACCCGAGCAGTACTTC.

This clonotype was detected a few times. The J gene is TRBJ2-3, the V gene TRBV20-1; no clear D gene. This CDR3 spans 15 amino acids. Trimming removed 0 bases at V and 2 bases at J, with 12 bases between. CDR1 and CDR2 from the germline V gene are DFQATT and SNEGSKA (reference sequence). The CDR3 is CSARDLGFLTDTQYF. The CDR3 bases are TGCAGTGCTAGAGATCTGGGTTTCCTCACAGATACGCAGTATTTT.

This clonotype has just a few counts. A single base separates this from a much larger clone, so it may be a read error. The V call is TRBV24-1, the J call TRBJ2-4, with D hard to call. CDR3 size: 13 residues. The V gene's germline CDR1 is KGHDR and CDR2 SFDVKD. The CDR3 nucleotides are TGTGCCACGGAGTACTTAGCCAAAAACGTTCAGTACTTC. Its protein product is CATEYLAKNVQYF.

In this sample, this clonotype turned up a few times. CDR3 nucleotides: TGCAGCGCCTGCCAGGACTGGAATGAGCAGTTCTTC. Encoded protein: CSACQDWNEQFF. The chain recombines TRBV29-1 with TRBJ2-1; possible D gene TRBD2, 5 bases. Trimming cost V 7 bases and J 7 bases, with 14 bases left between them. CDR1 and CDR2 from the germline V gene are SQVTM and ANQGSEA. The CDR3 covers 12 residues.

This chain connects TRBV7-2 to TRBJ2-2; a possible D gene is TRBD2 (7 bases). V gave up 3 bases and J gave up 10 bases, with 18 bases separating them. Looked up from germline, CDR1 is SGHTA and CDR2 is FQGNSA. The CDR3 is 15 amino acids. The CDR3 region is CASSLGLEGGAELFF. DNA of the CDR3: TGTGCCAGCAGCTTGGGCCTCGAGGGGGGGGCGGAGCTGTTTTTT.

CDR3 bases: TGTGCCAGCAGTGTTGAGGTGGAGACCCAGTACTTC. This codes for CASSVEVETQYF. The V call is TRBV5-6, the J call TRBJ2-5, with no clear D. Germline CDR1 SGHDT, CDR2 YYEEEE. The V end lost 5 bases, the J end lost 5 bases, and 10 bases lay between the germline ends. This CDR3 has 12 residues. Full variable domain (outside the CDR3, taken from reference TRBV5-6 and TRBJ2-5): DAGVTQSPTHLIKTRGQQVTLRCSPKSGHDTVSWYQQALGQGPQFIFQYYEEEERQRGNFPDRFSGHQFPNYSSELNVNALLLGDSALYLCASSVEVETQYFGPGTRLLVL.

This chain joins TRBV29-1 and TRBJ1-1; D is unresolved. The CDR3 runs 15 residues. The V gene's germline CDR1 is SQVTM and CDR2 ANQGSEA. The V end lost 7 bases, the J end lost 2 bases, and 20 bases lay between the germline ends. The CDR3 DNA is TGCAGCGCGAGTGGGGTCGGACGGTCCAACACTGAAGCTTTCTTT. Its protein product is CSASGVGRSNTEAFF.

V is TRBV20-1 and J is TRBJ1-5, with TRBD1 matching over 9 bases. Germline V gene data show CDR1 as DFQATT and CDR2 as SNEGSKA (reference sequence). The CDR3 has 15 amino acids. V lost 4 bases to trimming and J lost 4 bases; unmatched junction nucleotides: 8. This chain's CDR3 is CSAIVGTGFNQPQHF. The CDR3 DNA reads as TGCAGTGCTATAGTAGGGACAGGGTTTAATCAGCCCCAGCATTTT.

This clonotype has more than one count but fewer than ten. The chain has TRBV9 and TRBJ2-1; TRBD2 matches 15 bases. The CDR3 consists of 16 residues. The J segment lost 10 bases and the V segment lost 3 bases, leaving 8 bases of the junction unmatched. Germline lookup yields CDR1 SGDLS and CDR2 YYNGEE. CDR3 nucleotide sequence: TGTGCCAGCAGCGCAGGACTAGCGGGGGGGCCGCCAGAGCAGTTCTTC. It is translated as CASSAGLAGGPPEQFF.

The rearrangement uses TRBV11-2 and TRBJ2-5; tentatively, D is TRBD1 or TRBD2 (6 bases each). CDR1 is SGHAT, CDR2 FQNNGV, per germline. Trimming took off 4 bases at V and 7 bases at J, with 19 bases between the two ends. The CDR3 loop spans 15 amino acids. As DNA, the CDR3 is TGTGCCAGCAGCTCGGAGGGGGAGGAGGAAGTGACCCAGTACTTC. Translating it yields CASSSEGEEEVTQYF.